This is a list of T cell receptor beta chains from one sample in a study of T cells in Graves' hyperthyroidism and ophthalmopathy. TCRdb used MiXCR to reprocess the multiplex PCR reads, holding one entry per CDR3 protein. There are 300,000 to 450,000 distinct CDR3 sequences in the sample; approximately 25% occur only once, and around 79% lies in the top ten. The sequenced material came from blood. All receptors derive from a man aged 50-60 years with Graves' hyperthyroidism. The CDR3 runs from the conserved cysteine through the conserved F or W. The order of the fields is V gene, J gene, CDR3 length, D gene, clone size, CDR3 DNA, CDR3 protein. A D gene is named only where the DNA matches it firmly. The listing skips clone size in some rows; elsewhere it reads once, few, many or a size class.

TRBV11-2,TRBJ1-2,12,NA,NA,TGTGCCAGCAGCCGCGAGGGCGATGGCTACACCTTC,CASSREGDGYTF
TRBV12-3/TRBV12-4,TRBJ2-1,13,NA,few,TGTGCCAGCAGGAAACTAGCAAGTGATGAGCAGTTCTTC,CASRKLASDEQFF
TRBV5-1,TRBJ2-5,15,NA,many,TGCGCCAGCAGCTTGGCGTCCAGCTTAGGAGAGACCCAGTACTTC,CASSLASSLGETQYF
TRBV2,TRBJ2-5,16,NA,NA,TGTGCCAGCAGTGAAGCGGCGGTGGGGGGTCAAGAGACCCAGTACTTC,CASSEAAVGGQETQYF
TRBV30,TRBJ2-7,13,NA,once,TGTGCCTGGATGGAGGGGAGAGTCGACGAGCAGTACTTC,CAWMEGRVDEQYF
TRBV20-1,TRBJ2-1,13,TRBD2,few,TGCAGTGCTAGGGAACTAGCGGGAGGTGAGCAGTTCTTC,CSARELAGGEQFF
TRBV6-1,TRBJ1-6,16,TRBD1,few,TGTGCCAGCAGTTCGGGACAAGGACAGGGGTCTTCACCCCTCCACTTT,CASSSGQGQGSSPLHF
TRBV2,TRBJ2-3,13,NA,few,TGTGCCAGAGCGGCCACTAGCACAGATACGCAGTATTTT,CARAATSTDTQYF
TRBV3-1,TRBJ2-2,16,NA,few,TGTGCCAGCAGCTTCTGGGGGCGGGCTGGATCCGGGGAGCTGTTTTTT,CASSFWGRAGSGELFF
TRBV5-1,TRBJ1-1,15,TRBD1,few,TGCGCCAGCAGCCCTCGGACAGGAGAGAACACTGAAGCTTTCTTT,CASSPRTGENTEAFF
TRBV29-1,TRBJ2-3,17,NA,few,TGCAGCGTTGAAAACCCCCTCCAAGAAGCGGGCACAGATACGCAGTATTTT,CSVENPLQEAGTDTQYF
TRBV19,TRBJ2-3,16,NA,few,TGTGCCAGTAGTATTTGGGGGGGCAGGGCCACAGATACGCAGTATTTT,CASSIWGGRATDTQYF
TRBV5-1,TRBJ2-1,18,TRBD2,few,TGCGCCAGCAGCTTCCCTAGCGGGAGGGGGTCCTCCTACAATGAGCAGTTCTTC,CASSFPSGRGSSYNEQFF
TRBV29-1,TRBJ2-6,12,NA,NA,TGCAGCTTCTCATCTGGGGCCAACGTCCTGACTTTC,CSFSSGANVLTF
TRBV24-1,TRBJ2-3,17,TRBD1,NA,TGTGCCACCAGTGATCGGGACAGGCCGGGGGAAACGGATACGCAGTATTTT,CATSDRDRPGETDTQYF
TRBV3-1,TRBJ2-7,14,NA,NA,TGTGCCAGCAGCCAATCCGCGCTTACCTACGAGCAGTACTTC,CASSQSALTYEQYF
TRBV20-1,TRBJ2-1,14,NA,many,TGCAGTGCTTGGGGGGCGGGGGTAAAGAATGAGCAGTTCTTC,CSAWGAGVKNEQFF
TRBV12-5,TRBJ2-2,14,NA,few,TGTGCTAGTGGCAAGACAGGAAACACCGGGGAGCTGTTTTTT,CASGKTGNTGELFF
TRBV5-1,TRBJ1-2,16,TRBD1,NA,TGCGCCAGCAGCTCGACACGGACAGGGTTTGGGGACGCGCACACCTTC,CASSSTRTGFGDAHTF
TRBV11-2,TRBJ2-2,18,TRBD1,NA,TGTGCCAGCAGCCCCACTGGGGTACGGACAGGGGGCACCGGGGAGCTGTTTTTT,CASSPTGVRTGGTGELFF
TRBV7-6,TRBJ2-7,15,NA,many,TGTGCCAGCAGCCCATCGTTCAGCAAACACTACGAGCAGTACTTC,CASSPSFSKHYEQYF
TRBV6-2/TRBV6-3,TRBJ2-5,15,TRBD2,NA,TGTGCCAGCCGGCGGGGATTAGCGGGAAAAGAGACCCAGTACTTC,CASRRGLAGKETQYF
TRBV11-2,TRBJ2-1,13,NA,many,TGTGCCAGCAGCTTAGAAGGGGGGGGAGAGCAGTTCTTC,CASSLEGGGEQFF
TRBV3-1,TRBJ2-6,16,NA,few,TGTGCCAGCAGCCCATACCTGGGCTCTGGGGCCAACGTCCTGACTTTC,CASSPYLGSGANVLTF
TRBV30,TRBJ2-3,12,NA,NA,TGTGCCTGGAGTGTAATTCCGGGTACGCAGTATTTT,CAWSVIPGTQYF
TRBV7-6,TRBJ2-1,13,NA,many,TGTGCCAGCAGCCCACGGGATACATCCGAGCAGTTCTTC,CASSPRDTSEQFF
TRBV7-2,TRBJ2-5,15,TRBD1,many,TGTGCCAGCAGCTCGACAGGGGCCCCGGGGGAGACCCAGTACTTC,CASSSTGAPGETQYF
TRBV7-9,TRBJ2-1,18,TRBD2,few,TGTGCCAGCAGCTTAGCCGGCGGTCGGGGGGGAAACTACAATGAGCAGTTCTTC,CASSLAGGRGGNYNEQFF
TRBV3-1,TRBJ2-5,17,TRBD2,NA,TGTGCCAGCAGCCCACGGACTAGCGGGCAGTACCAAGAGACCCAGTACTTC,CASSPRTSGQYQETQYF
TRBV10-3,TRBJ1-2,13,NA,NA,TGTGCCATCAGTGAAGGAGTTGACTATGGCTACACCTTC,CAISEGVDYGYTF
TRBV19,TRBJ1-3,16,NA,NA,TGTGCCAGTACCGCTGGAAGGGCCTCCGGTGGAAACACCATATATTTT,CASTAGRASGGNTIYF
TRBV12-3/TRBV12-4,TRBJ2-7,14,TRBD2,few,TGTGCCAGCACCCTCCAGCGGGGTTCCTACGAGCAGTACTTC,CASTLQRGSYEQYF
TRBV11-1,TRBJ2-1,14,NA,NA,TGTGCCAGCAGCACCCCATTCAGGGGAGGGGAGCAGTTCTTC,CASSTPFRGGEQFF
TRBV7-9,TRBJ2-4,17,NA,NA,TGTGCCAGCAGCTTATATGTGGGAGTGGTTCCCAAAAACATTCAGTACTTC,CASSLYVGVVPKNIQYF
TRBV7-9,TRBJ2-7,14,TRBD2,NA,TGTGCCAGCAGCACCACTAGCGGGAGTGACGAGCAGTACTTC,CASSTTSGSDEQYF
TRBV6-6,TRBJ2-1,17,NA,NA,TGTGCCAGCAGTTACTCGTTCGGGACCGCAACTAACAATGAGCAGTTCTTC,CASSYSFGTATNNEQFF
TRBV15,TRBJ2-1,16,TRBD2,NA,TGTGCCACCAGCAGAGATCGGCTAGCGGGATCGAATGAGCAGTTCTTC,CATSRDRLAGSNEQFF
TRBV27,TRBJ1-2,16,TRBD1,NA,TGTGCCAGCAGTTTATCGGCGGGACAGGGGGCTTATGGCTACACCTTC,CASSLSAGQGAYGYTF
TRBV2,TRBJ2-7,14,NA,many,TGTGCCAGCTCCGGGGACGGCGGAGCCTACGAGCAGTACTTC,CASSGDGGAYEQYF
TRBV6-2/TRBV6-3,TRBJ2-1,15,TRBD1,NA,TGTGCCAGCAGGTTAAAATGGACAGGGAGCAATGAGCAGTTCTTC,CASRLKWTGSNEQFF
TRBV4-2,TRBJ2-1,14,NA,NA,TGTGCCAGCAGCCAAGAAGGCCGAGGGGATGAGCAGTTCTTC,CASSQEGRGDEQFF
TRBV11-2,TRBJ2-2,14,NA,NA,TGTGCCACCGCCGAGACAGTTAACACCGGGGAGCTGTTTTTT,CATAETVNTGELFF